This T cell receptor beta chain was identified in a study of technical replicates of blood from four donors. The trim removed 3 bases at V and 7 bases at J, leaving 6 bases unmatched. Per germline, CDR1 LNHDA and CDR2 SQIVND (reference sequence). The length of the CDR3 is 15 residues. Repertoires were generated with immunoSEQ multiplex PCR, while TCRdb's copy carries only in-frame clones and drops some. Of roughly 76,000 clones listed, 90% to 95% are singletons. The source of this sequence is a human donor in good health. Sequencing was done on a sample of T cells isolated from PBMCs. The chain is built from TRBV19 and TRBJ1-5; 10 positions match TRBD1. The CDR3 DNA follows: TGTGCCAGTAGTATCGACGGGACAGGGGACCAGCCCCAGCATTTT. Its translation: CASSIDGTGDQPQHF.